Listed here are 8 T cell receptor beta chains from one sample, sequenced in a study of vaccination and CD4 T cells after COVID-19. Sequencing of cultured CD4+ T cell DNA used the Oncomine TCR Beta short-read assay. TCRdb reanalysed the PCR reads using MiXCR and keeps one entry per CDR3 protein. The table shows roughly 17,000 distinct CDR3 sequences, with 35% to 50% occurring only once. Treatment here: roughly 10-day PBMC culture with coronavirus spike peptide pools or control peptides (ViraFEST assay). Antigens for these TCRs are unknown. Sequences were derived from CD4+ T cells from blood, cultured in vitro, sampled after SARS-CoV-2 vaccination. These receptors came from a human donor who had recovered from COVID-19.

This clonotype has only a few counts. The V call is TRBV6-2 or TRBV6-3, the J call TRBJ2-1, with 12 bases identical to TRBD2. The CDR3 spans 15 residues. CDR1 is MNHEY and CDR2 is SVGEGT in the germline V gene. V lost 5 bases, J lost 10 bases, and 9 bases stayed unmatched. CDR3 sequence reads: CASSPRTSGMREQFF. The CDR3 nucleotides read TGTGCCAGCAGTCCTCGGACTAGCGGGATGAGGGAGCAGTTCTTC.

The table lists this clonotype with a few counts. V and J are TRBV19 and TRBJ1-1, with 7 nucleotides matching TRBD1. CDR3 size: 15 residues. The V segment lost 3 bases and the J segment 4 bases; nucleotides outside the gene matches: 8. Germline-derived CDR1 and CDR2 are LNHDA and SQIVND (reference sequence). The CDR3 DNA is TGTGCCAGTAGTATCCTACAGGGGTTGGGCACTGAAGCTTTCTTT. It specifies CASSILQGLGTEAFF.

J is TRBJ1-2 and V is TRBV4-1; the D is unclear. The CDR3 is made up of 16 amino acids. V was pared by 0 bases and J by 1 base, with 12 bases between. From germline, CDR1 is MGHRA and CDR2 YSYEKL. CDR3 bases: TGCGCCAGCAGCCAAGAATTAGGATACGGTAACTATGGCTACACCTTC. This translates into CASSQELGYGNYGYTF.

V is TRBV19 and J is TRBJ1-6, with TRBD1 matching 10 bases. Germline lookup yields CDR1 LNHDA and CDR2 SQIVND (reference sequence). The J segment lost 10 bases and the V segment lost 8 bases, leaving 5 bases of the junction unmatched. The CDR3 runs to 13 residues. The CDR3 DNA reads TGTGCCAGTCAGCGACAGGGGGCATCACCCCTCCACTTT. It specifies CASQRQGASPLHF.

As concerns this clonotype: The CDR3 ends on some other residue instead of the conserved phenylalanine or tryptophan, so this is likely a read error. The genes are TRBV10-3 and TRBJ2-5, with 7 bases identical to TRBD2. Germline V gene lookup returns CDR1 ENHRY and CDR2 SYGVKD. The CDR3 runs 15 residues. Trimming removed 4 bases from V and 4 bases from J; junction bases left unmatched: 9. DNA for the CDR3: TGTGCCATCAGTGTCGTTGGTGGGGGGGGAGAGACCCAGTACTAC. It yields the protein CAISVVGGGGETQYY.

This clonotype was recorded only once. J is TRBJ1-6 and V is TRBV18; D not resolved. Trimming left V 3 bases short and J 5 bases short, with 14 bases between. CDR3 length: 16 residues. CDR1 is KGHSH and CDR2 is LQKENI in the germline V gene. CDR3 region: CASSPYSRSNNSPLHF. CDR3 in DNA: TGTGCCAGCTCACCTTACTCGCGATCCAATAATTCACCCCTCCACTTT.

The V gene is TRBV5-1, the J gene TRBJ2-5, with a possible D match to TRBD2 (6 bases). In germline, CDR1 is SGHRS, CDR2 YFSETQ. V was pared by 2 bases and J by 4 bases, with 9 bases between. The CDR3 is 13 amino acids. CDR3 in DNA: TGCGCCAGCAGCTTTTACGGGAGAGAGACCCAGTACTTC. It translates to CASSFYGRETQYF.

The V and J genes are TRBV19 and TRBJ2-3; D is unresolved. This CDR3 comprises 14 residues. The germline V gene has CDR1 LNHDA and CDR2 SQIVND (reference sequence). The V end was cut by 5 bases, the J end by 0 bases, with 9 bases between. The CDR3 DNA is TGTGCCAGTAGTCCCGTCTCGAGCACAGATACGCAGTATTTT. Protein product: CASSPVSSTDTQYF.